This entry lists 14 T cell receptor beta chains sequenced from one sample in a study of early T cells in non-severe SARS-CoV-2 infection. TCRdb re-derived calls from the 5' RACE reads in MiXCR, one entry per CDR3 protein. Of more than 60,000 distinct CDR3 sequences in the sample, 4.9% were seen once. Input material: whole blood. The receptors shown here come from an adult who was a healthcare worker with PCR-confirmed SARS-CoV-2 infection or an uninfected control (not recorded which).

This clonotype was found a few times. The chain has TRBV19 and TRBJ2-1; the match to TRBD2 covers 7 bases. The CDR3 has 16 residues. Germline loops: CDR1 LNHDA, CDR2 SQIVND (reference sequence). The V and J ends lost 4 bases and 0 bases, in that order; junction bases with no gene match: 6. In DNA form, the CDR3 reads TGTGCCAGTAGTAACCAGCGGGGCAACTCCTACAATGAGCAGTTCTTC. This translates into CASSNQRGNSYNEQFF.

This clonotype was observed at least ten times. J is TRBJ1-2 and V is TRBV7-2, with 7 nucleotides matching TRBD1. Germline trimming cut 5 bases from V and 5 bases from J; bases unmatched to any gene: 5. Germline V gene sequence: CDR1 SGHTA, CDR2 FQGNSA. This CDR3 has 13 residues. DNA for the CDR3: TGTGCCAGCAGCCCGCAGACAGGGTATGGCTACACCTTC. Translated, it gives CASSPQTGYGYTF.

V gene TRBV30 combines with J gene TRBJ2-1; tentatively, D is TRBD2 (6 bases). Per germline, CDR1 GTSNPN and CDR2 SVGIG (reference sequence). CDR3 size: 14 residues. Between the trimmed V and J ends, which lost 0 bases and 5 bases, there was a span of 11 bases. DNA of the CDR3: TGTGCCTGGAGTGTAACGGGACTTGACAATGAGCAGTTCTTC. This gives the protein CAWSVTGLDNEQFF. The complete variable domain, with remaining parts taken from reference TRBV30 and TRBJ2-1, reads SQTIHQWPATLVQPVGSPLSLECTVEGTSNPNLYWYRQAAGRGLQLLFYSVGIGQISSEVPQNLSASRPQDRQFILSSKKLLLSDSGFYLCAWSVTGLDNEQFFGPGTRLTVL.

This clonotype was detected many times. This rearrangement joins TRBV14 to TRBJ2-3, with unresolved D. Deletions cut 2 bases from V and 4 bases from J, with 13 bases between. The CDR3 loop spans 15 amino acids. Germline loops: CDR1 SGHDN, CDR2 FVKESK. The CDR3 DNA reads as TGTGCCAGCAGCCAATCAAACCTATTAGCAGATACGCAGTATTTT. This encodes CASSQSNLLADTQYF.

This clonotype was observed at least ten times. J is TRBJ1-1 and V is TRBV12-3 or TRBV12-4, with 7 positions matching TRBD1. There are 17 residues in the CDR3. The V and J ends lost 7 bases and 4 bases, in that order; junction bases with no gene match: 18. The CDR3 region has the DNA TGTGCCAGCACCCGGATGGCAGGGGGTACACTCGGCACTGAAGCTTTCTTT. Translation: CASTRMAGGTLGTEAFF.

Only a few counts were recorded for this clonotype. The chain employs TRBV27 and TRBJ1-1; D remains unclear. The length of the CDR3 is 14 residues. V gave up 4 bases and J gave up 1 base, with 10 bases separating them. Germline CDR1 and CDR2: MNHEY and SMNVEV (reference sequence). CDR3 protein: CASSSHPRNTEAFF. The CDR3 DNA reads TGTGCCAGCAGTTCACATCCCCGGAACACTGAAGCTTTCTTT.

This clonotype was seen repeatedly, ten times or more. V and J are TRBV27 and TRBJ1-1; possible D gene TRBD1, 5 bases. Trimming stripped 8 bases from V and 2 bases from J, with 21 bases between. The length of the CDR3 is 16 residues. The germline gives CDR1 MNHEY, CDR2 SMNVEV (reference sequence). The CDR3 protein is CASSPGPFYPNTEAFF. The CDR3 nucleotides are TGTGCCAGCTCACCGGGACCATTCTACCCCAACACTGAAGCTTTCTTT.

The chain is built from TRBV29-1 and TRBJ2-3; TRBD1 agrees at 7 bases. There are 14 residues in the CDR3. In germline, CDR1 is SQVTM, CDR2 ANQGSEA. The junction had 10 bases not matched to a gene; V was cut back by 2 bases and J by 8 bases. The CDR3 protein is CSVEQTGKKGTQYF. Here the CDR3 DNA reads TGCAGCGTTGAACAGACAGGGAAGAAGGGTACGCAGTATTTT.

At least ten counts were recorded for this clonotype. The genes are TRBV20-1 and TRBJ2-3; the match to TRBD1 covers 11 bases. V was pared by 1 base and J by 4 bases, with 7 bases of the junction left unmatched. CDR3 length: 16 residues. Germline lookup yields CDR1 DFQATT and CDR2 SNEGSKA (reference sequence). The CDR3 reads CSARVPGQGDPDTQYF. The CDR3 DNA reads TGCAGTGCTAGAGTCCCGGGACAGGGGGATCCAGATACGCAGTATTTT.

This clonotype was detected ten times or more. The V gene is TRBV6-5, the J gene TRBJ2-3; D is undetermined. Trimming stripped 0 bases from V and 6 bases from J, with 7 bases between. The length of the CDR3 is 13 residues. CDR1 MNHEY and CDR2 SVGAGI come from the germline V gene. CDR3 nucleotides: TGTGCCAGCAGTTACTCGATGCCGGATACGCAGTATTTT. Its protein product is CASSYSMPDTQYF.

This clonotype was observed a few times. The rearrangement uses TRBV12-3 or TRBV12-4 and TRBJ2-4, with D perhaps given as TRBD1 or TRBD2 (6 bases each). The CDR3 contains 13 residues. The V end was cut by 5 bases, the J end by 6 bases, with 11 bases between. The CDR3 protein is CASSRGTGNIQYF. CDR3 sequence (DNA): TGTGCCAGCAGTAGGGGGACTGGAAACATTCAGTACTTC.

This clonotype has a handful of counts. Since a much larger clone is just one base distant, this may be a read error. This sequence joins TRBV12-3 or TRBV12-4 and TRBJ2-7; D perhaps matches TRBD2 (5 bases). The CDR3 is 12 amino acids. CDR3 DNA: TGTGTCAGCAGTCCGTCGGGATACGAGCAGTACTTC. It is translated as CVSSPSGYEQYF.

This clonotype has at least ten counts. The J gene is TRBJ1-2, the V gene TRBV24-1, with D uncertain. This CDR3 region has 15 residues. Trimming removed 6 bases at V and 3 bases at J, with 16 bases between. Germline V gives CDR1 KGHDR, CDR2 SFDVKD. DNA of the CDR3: TGTGCCACCAGTCCGGATGGAGGGCCCGACTATGGCTACACCTTC. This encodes CATSPDGGPDYGYTF.

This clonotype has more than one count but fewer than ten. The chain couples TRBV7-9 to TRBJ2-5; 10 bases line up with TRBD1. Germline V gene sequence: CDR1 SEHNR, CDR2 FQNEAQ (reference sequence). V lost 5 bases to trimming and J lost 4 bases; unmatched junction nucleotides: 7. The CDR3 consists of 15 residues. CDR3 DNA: TGTGCCAGCAGCGTGACAGGGGGCTTTGGAGAGACCCAGTACTTC. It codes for CASSVTGGFGETQYF.